The source of this TCR beta chain is a study of T cells in Graves' hyperthyroidism and ophthalmopathy. As for the study in general: Upon initial diagnosis and before any treatment, peripheral blood was collected. Study observations and caveats: Blood also carried most thyroid clonotypes expanded above 0.001.

The germline V gene has CDR1 MNHNS and CDR2 SASEGT. The CDR3 extends over 17 amino acids. Trimming stripped 8 bases from V and 7 bases from J, with 28 bases between. Notes on this clonotype: As yet, its antigen is unknown.

Uncontrolled infections, other autoimmune diseases, pregnancy or lactation led to exclusion of patients. RNA transcripts gave rise to amplified TCR beta CDR3 regions. The HTBI primer set was used in a first-round RT-PCR of the TCR CDR3. TCRdb re-called the multiplex PCR reads through MiXCR, storing one row per CDR3 protein. The data show about 250,000 distinct CDR3 sequences, nearly 15% seen once. The chain links TRBV6-1 to TRBJ2-3; tentative D call: TRBD1 (5 bases). The material sequenced was blood. This receptor was taken from a woman between 45 and 65 years old with Graves' hyperthyroidism that later progressed to Graves' ophthalmopathy. CDR3: CASGAPKSPLTGYTQYF. The CDR3 nucleotides read TGTGCCAGCGGAGCCCCCAAATCTCCTCTCACAGGATATACGCAGTATTTT.